This T cell receptor beta chain was captured in a study of Tregs in tolerant kidney transplant recipients. V was pared by 2 bases and J by 5 bases, with 5 bases of the junction left unmatched. The CDR3 runs 16 residues. Germline values: CDR1 SGHDT, CDR2 YYEEEE. Only in-frame clones appear in the TCRdb table, and some are missing; sequencing was by immunoSEQ multiplex PCR. The sample carries about 64,000 clones, 95% to 98% recorded once. This TCR came from a human donor who received a combined kidney and bone marrow transplant. J is TRBJ2-5 and V is TRBV5-6; TRBD2 matches at 14 bases. The specimen was Tregs from blood, collected before the transplant. For the CDR3, the DNA is TGTGCCAGCAGCTTTGGGACTAGCGGGGGAGGTGAGACCCAGTACTTC. This gives the protein CASSFGTSGGGETQYF.